This T cell receptor (beta chain) was sequenced in a study of beta chain features in type 1 diabetes. Overall study results and limits: Type 1 diabetes patients had TCRB CDR3s that were shorter (moderately but significantly so) in all four CD4+ subsets.

As every portion of the isolated RNA was reverse transcribed, the sequencing read expressed TCRB transcripts. Here immunoSEQ multiplex PCR was the method, and the copy in TCRdb shows in-frame clones only, minus some. The table includes about 260,000 clones, around 20% detected once. The CDR3 length is 16 residues. Trimming removed 0 bases from V and 4 bases from J; junction bases left unmatched: 4. Germline loops: CDR1 SGDLS, CDR2 YYNGEE. Blood was collected once per donor into heparin, averaging about 100 mL. In the case of this clone: What it binds is unknown.

The specimen was naive CD4+ T cells from blood. The source is a woman aged 40-49 years with type 1 diabetes. This chain joins TRBV9 and TRBJ2-7, with 13 nucleotides matching TRBD2. CDR3 amino acids: CASSVGLAGGRYEQYF. The CDR3 region has the DNA TGTGCCAGCAGCGTAGGACTAGCGGGGGGTCGGTACGAGCAGTACTTC.